The 17 T cell receptor beta chains listed next were all sequenced from one sample in a study of Graves' ophthalmopathy and Graves' hyperthyroidism. Amplification of TCR beta CDR3 regions used RNA transcripts. First-round RT-PCR with HTBI primers preceded a second-round multiplex PCR. TCRdb reprocessed the multiplex PCR reads via MiXCR and lists one record per CDR3 protein. Of 650,000 to 900,000 distinct CDR3 sequences listed, around 40% were seen once; the top ten hold about 40%. Sequencing was performed on peripheral blood. The receptors shown here come from an adult man with Graves' ophthalmopathy.

V is TRBV10-3 and J is TRBJ1-6; the D gene is possibly TRBD1 (6 bases). Germline values: CDR1 ENHRY, CDR2 SYGVKD. Between the trimmed V and J ends, which lost 10 bases and 9 bases, there was a span of 16 bases. There are 13 residues in the CDR3. Written as DNA, the CDR3 is TGTGCCAGCTCTACAACAGGGCCTTCACCCCTCCACTTT. Residues: CASSTTGPSPLHF.

CDR3 coding DNA: TGTGCCAGCAGCTTAGAGCCAGGGGGCGGTGGCTACACCTTC. Residues: CASSLEPGGGGYTF. The chain carries TRBV11-2 and TRBJ1-2; 8 bases line up with TRBD1. Trimming cost V 0 bases and J 7 bases; bases outside gene matches: 4. The CDR3 has 14 residues. CDR1 is SGHAT and CDR2 is FQNNGV in the germline V gene.

The V gene is TRBV15, the J gene TRBJ1-2, with a possible D match to TRBD1 (5 bases). Germline CDR1 reads LNHNV; CDR2 reads YYDKDF (reference sequence). The CDR3 sequence is 14 residues long. Trimming stripped 3 bases from V and 6 bases from J, with 14 bases between. CDR3 region: CATSSGRVSDGYTF. In DNA, the CDR3 is TGTGCCACCAGCAGTGGCAGGGTATCGGATGGCTACACCTTC.

About this clonotype itself: A much larger clone sits a single nucleotide away, making a read error possible. Given the absence of the conserved phenylalanine or tryptophan at the CDR3 end, a read error is likely. This rearrangement joins TRBV10-3 to TRBJ1-5; D remains ambiguous. CDR1 ENHRY and CDR2 SYGVKD come from the germline V gene. This CDR3 has 14 amino acids. As DNA, the CDR3 is TGTGCCACCAGTGATCTAGCTAGCAATCAGCCCCAGCATTCT. Its translation is CATSDLASNQPQHS.

As regards this clonotype: This may be a read error: a much more frequent sequence differs by one nucleotide. This rearrangement joins TRBV2 to TRBJ2-7; no clear D gene. Germline CDR1 SNHLY, CDR2 FYNNEI. This CDR3 is 14 amino acids long. V was cut by 2 bases and J by 6 bases, with 14 bases left in between. The CDR3 nucleotides are TGTGCCAGCAGTGAATGGCAGTCACCCTGCGAGCAGTACTTC. Translation gives CASSEWQSPCEQYF.

This clonotype was recorded many times. The chain links TRBV7-9 to TRBJ2-7; 8 positions match TRBD1. Germline V CDR1 and CDR2: SEHNR, FQNEAQ (reference sequence). V lost 5 bases, J lost 3 bases, and 6 bases stayed unmatched. The CDR3 contains 14 residues. The chain's CDR3 is CASSHRDRSYEQYF. The DNA for the CDR3 is TGTGCCAGCAGCCACCGGGACAGGAGCTACGAGCAGTACTTC.

The J gene is TRBJ1-5, the V gene TRBV24-1; 10 bases are a match to TRBD1. J was trimmed by 5 bases and V by 7 bases; bases with no gene match: 7. Germline CDR1 is KGHDR and CDR2 is SFDVKD. The CDR3 runs 15 residues. The CDR3 DNA reads TGTGCCACCAGCAGTGGCGGGACAGGGGATCAGCCCCAGCATTTT. This encodes CATSSGGTGDQPQHF.

The rearrangement links TRBV19 to TRBJ2-2; 9 nucleotides match TRBD1. Germline V gives CDR1 LNHDA, CDR2 SQIVND (reference sequence). CDR3 size: 17 residues. Trimming at V came to 10 bases and at J to 3 bases, leaving 15 bases not matched to a gene. This chain's CDR3 is CATSGQGRGGYTGELFF. Written as DNA, the CDR3 is TGTGCCACCTCGGGACAGGGACGTGGAGGCTACACCGGGGAGCTGTTTTTT. Based on the CDR3 plus reference TRBV19 and TRBJ2-2, the full variable domain is DGGITQSPKYLFRKEGQNVTLSCEQNLNHDAMYWYRQDPGQGLRLIYYSQIVNDFQKGDIAEGYSVSREKKESFPLTVTSAQKNPTAFYLCATSGQGRGGYTGELFFGEGSRLTVL.

This clonotype was recorded at least ten times. The CDR3 protein is CASSQLQGDRDYGYTF. CDR3 in DNA: TGTGCCAGCAGCCAATTACAGGGAGATAGGGACTATGGCTACACCTTC. The chain joins TRBV7-6 to TRBJ1-2; weak D call: TRBD1 (6 bases). This CDR3 has 16 residues. Trimming removed 5 bases at V and 3 bases at J, with 19 bases between. Per germline, CDR1 SGHVS and CDR2 FNYEAQ.

This clonotype was seen only once. The genes are TRBV15 and TRBJ1-1, with D possibly TRBD1 on 5 matching bases. In germline, CDR1 is LNHNV, CDR2 YYDKDF (reference sequence). Trimming stripped 5 bases from V and 4 bases from J, with 11 bases between. The CDR3 totals 13 residues. The CDR3 DNA follows: TGTGCCACCAGCCAAGGAAGGGGCACTGAAGCTTTCTTT. Its protein is CATSQGRGTEAFF.

This clonotype showed up many times. The chain couples TRBV7-9 to TRBJ1-1; D remains unclear. This CDR3 spans 16 amino acids. CDR1 and CDR2 from the germline V gene are SEHNR and FQNEAQ (reference sequence). Trimming removed 5 bases at V and 3 bases at J, with 19 bases between. The CDR3, as DNA: TGTGCCAGCAGCGACGGGAATGCGGGGTATGACACTGAAGCTTTCTTT. As protein: CASSDGNAGYDTEAFF.

This clonotype was observed a single time. V is TRBV9 and J is TRBJ2-7; D is tentatively TRBD1 or TRBD2 (6 bases each). Germline-derived CDR1 and CDR2 are SGDLS and YYNGEE. The germline V and J ends were trimmed by 0 bases and 0 bases, with 10 bases remaining between them. This CDR3 contains 15 residues. CDR3 loop: CASSVGGAPSYEQYF. CDR3 in DNA: TGTGCCAGCAGCGTAGGGGGGGCGCCCTCCTACGAGCAGTACTTC.

This clonotype was observed at least ten times. The gene calls are TRBV2 and TRBJ1-2; D is possibly TRBD1 (5 bases). V lost 7 bases to trimming and J lost 3 bases, with 15 bases between them. This CDR3 is 14 amino acids long. The germline gives CDR1 SNHLY, CDR2 FYNNEI. The CDR3 sequence is CASMGDGADYGYTF. CDR3 in DNA: TGTGCCAGCATGGGGGACGGTGCTGACTATGGCTACACCTTC.

This clonotype was seen a few times. The chain links TRBV7-9 to TRBJ2-7; D is ambiguous. Germline CDR1 is SEHNR and CDR2 is FQNEAQ (reference sequence). The CDR3 is 17 amino acids. Trimming cost V 4 bases and J 0 bases, with 19 bases left between them. CDR3 coding DNA: TGTGCCAGCAGCTCTATCCCGACGGCCACACACTCCTACGAGCAGTACTTC. Protein sequence: CASSSIPTATHSYEQYF.

This clonotype was observed a handful of times. The chain uses TRBV12-3 or TRBV12-4 and TRBJ2-7; a possible D gene is TRBD1 (6 bases). With 3 bases removed from V and 5 bases from J, the gap between germline ends came to 11 bases. The CDR3 runs to 13 residues. This CDR3 is CASSFTQGHEQYF. The CDR3 nucleotides are TGTGCCAGCAGTTTTACACAGGGACACGAGCAGTACTTC.

The chain has TRBV10-3 and TRBJ2-6; 9 positions match TRBD1. The CDR3 consists of 17 residues. Germline trimming cut 4 bases from V and 1 base from J; bases unmatched to any gene: 5. Germline V gives CDR1 ENHRY, CDR2 SYGVKD. CDR3 in amino acids: CAISGTGAKSGANVLTF. CDR3 nucleotides: TGTGCCATCAGTGGGACAGGGGCGAAATCTGGGGCCAACGTCCTGACTTTC.

This clonotype has ten or more counts. The chain joins TRBV2 to TRBJ1-4, with 10 nucleotides matching TRBD1. Trimming at V came to 8 bases and at J to 14 bases, leaving 14 bases not matched to a gene. Germline CDR1 reads SNHLY; CDR2 reads FYNNEI. The CDR3 runs 14 residues. The CDR3 DNA follows: TGTGCCAGCTGGATAATTGGGACAGGGGATCGGCTGTTTTTT. Amino acid sequence: CASWIIGTGDRLFF.